The following is a T cell receptor (beta chain) sequence with its context. Seattle patients were enrolled while actively infected and followed longitudinally. This sample stems from a study of blood T cell repertoires in COVID-19. Study information: Sample material is recorded as cDNA or gDNA derived from T cells, B-cell-depleted T cells, or PBMCs.

Germline V gives CDR1 SGHTA, CDR2 FQGNSA. J lost 1 base, V lost 5 bases, and 8 bases had no gene match. This CDR3 spans 17 amino acids. Clones were read by immunoSEQ multiplex PCR, and TCRdb kept only the in-frame ones, dropping some. The profile shows roughly 160,000 clones, more than 75% of them singletons. The source of this sequence is a woman aged 45-65 years with COVID-19, enrolled during active disease. V gene TRBV7-2 combines with J gene TRBJ2-3; 11 positions match TRBD2. The sequenced material came from peripheral blood. The CDR3 here is CASSRGLAGWGTDTQYF. CDR3 in DNA: TGTGCCAGCAGCCGTGGACTAGCGGGTTGGGGCACAGATACGCAGTATTTT.